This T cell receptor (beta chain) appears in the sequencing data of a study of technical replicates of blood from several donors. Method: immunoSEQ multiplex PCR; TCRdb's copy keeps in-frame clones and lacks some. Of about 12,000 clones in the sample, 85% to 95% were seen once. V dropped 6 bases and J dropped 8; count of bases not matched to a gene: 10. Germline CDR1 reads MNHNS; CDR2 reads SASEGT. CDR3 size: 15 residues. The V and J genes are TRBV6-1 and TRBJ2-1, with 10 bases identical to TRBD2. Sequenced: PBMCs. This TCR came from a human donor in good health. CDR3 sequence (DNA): TGTGCCAGCAGATACCTAGCGGGAGTAGGTTATGAGCAGTTCTTC. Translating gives CASRYLAGVGYEQFF.